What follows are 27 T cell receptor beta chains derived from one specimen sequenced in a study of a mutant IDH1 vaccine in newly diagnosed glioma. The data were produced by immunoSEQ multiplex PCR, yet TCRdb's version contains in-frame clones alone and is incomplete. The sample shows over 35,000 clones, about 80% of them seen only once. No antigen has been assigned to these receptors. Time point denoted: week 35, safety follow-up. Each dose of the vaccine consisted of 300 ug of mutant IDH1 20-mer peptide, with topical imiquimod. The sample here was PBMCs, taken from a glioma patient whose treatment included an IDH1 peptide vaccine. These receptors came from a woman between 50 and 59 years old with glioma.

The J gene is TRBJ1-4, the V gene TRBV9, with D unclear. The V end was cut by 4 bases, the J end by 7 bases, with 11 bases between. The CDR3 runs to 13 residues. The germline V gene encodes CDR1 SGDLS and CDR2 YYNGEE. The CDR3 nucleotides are TGTGCCAGCAGCCCCCGACAAGGTGAAAAACTGTTTTTT. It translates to CASSPRQGEKLFF. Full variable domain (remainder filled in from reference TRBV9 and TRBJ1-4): DSGVTQTPKHLITATGQRVTLRCSPRSGDLSVYWYQQSLDQGLQFLIQYYNGEERAKGNILERFSAQQFPDLHSELNLSSLELGDSALYFCASSPRQGEKLFFGSGTQLSVL.

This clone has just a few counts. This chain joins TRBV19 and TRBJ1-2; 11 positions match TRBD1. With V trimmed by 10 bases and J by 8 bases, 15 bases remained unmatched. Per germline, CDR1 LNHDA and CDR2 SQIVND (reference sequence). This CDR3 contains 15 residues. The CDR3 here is CATTDRGRGIVGYTF. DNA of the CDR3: TGTGCCACAACGGACAGGGGGCGCGGAATTGTAGGCTACACCTTC.

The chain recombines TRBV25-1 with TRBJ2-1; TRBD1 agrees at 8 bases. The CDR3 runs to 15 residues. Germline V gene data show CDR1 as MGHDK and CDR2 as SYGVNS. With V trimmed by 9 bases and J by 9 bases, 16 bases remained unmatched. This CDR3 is CARTLSGGGQGEQFF. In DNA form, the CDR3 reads TGTGCCAGGACGTTGTCAGGGGGCGGTCAGGGTGAGCAGTTCTTC. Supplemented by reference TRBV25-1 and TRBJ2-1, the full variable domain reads EADIYQTPRYLVIGTGKKITLECSQTMGHDKMYWYQQDPGMELHLIHYSYGVNSTEKGDLSSESTVSRIRTEHFPLTLESARPSHTSQYLCARTLSGGGQGEQFFGPGTRLTVL.

CDR3 in amino acids: CASSTRQRTNEKLFF. CDR3 coding DNA: TGCGCCAGCAGCACCCGACAGAGAACTAATGAAAAACTGTTTTTT. The chain uses TRBV4-1 and TRBJ1-4, with D perhaps TRBD1 (5 bases). There are 15 residues in the CDR3. Germline V gives CDR1 MGHRA, CDR2 YSYEKL. Deletions cut 5 bases from V and 1 base from J, with 11 bases between.

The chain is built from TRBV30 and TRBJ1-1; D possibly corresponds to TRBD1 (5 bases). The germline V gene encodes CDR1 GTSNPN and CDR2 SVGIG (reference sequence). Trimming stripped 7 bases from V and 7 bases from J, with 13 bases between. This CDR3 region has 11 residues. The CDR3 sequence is CASRGVDEAFF. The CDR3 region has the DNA TGTGCCTCTAGGGGCGTAGATGAAGCTTTCTTT.

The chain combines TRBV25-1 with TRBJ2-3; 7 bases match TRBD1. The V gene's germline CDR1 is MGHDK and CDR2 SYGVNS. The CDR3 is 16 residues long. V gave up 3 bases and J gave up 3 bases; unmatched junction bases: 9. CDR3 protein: CASSDGLDRMTDTQYF. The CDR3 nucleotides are TGTGCCAGCAGTGACGGCCTGGACAGGATGACAGATACGCAGTATTTT.

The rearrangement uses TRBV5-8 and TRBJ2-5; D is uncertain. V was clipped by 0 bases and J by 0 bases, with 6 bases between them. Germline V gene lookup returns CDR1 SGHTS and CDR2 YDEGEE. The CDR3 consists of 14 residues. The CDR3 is CASSLGRYQETQYF. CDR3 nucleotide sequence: TGTGCCAGCAGCTTGGGCAGGTACCAAGAGACCCAGTACTTC.

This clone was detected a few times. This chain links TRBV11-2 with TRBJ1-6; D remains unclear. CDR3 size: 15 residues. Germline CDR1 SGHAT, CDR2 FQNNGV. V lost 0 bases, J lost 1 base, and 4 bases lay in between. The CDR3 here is CASSLEPSYNSPLHF. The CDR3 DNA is TGTGCCAGCAGCTTAGAGCCATCCTATAATTCACCCCTCCACTTT.

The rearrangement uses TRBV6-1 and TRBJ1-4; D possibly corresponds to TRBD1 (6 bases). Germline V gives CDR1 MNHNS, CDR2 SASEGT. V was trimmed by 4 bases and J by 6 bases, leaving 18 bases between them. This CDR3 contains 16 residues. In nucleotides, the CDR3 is TGTGCCAGCAGTGTCCGAAGGACAGCGGGGTATGAAAAACTGTTTTTT. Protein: CASSVRRTAGYEKLFF.

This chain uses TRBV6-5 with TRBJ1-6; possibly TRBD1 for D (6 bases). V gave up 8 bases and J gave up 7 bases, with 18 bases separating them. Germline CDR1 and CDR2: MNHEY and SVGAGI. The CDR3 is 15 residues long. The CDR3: CASSLGGGGNSPLHF. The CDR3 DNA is TGTGCCAGCTCGCTGGGAGGAGGGGGAAATTCACCCCTCCACTTT.

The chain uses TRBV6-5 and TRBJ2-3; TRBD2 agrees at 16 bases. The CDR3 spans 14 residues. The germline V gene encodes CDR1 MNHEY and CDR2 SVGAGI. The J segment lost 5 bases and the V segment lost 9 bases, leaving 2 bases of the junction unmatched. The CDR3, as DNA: TGTGCCAGTGGGACTAGCGGGGGGGGAGATACGCAGTATTTT. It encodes CASGTSGGGDTQYF.

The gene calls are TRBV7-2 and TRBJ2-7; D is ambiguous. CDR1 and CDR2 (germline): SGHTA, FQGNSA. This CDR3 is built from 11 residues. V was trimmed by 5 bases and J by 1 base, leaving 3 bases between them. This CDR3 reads CASSPSYEQYF. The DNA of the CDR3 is TGTGCCAGCAGCCCTTCCTACGAGCAGTACTTC. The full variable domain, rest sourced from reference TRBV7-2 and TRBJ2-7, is GAGVSQSPSNKVTEKGKDVELRCDPISGHTALYWYRQSLGQGLEFLIYFQGNSAPDKSGLPSDRFSAERTGGSVSTLTIQRTQQEDSAVYLCASSPSYEQYFGPGTRLTVT.

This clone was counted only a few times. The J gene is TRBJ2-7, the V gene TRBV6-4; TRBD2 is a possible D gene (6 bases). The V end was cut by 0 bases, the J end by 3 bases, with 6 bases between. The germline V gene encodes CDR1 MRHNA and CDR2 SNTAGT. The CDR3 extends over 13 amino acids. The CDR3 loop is CASSDSGGYEQYF. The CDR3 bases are TGTGCCAGCAGTGACTCGGGGGGCTACGAGCAGTACTTC.

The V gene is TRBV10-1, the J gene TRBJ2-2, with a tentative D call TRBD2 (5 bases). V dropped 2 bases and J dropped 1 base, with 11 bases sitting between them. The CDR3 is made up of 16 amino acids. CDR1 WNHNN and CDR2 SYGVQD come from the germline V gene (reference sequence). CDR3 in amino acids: CASSEEGNRNTGELFF. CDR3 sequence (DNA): TGCGCCAGCAGTGAGGAGGGAAATCGGAACACCGGGGAGCTGTTTTTT.

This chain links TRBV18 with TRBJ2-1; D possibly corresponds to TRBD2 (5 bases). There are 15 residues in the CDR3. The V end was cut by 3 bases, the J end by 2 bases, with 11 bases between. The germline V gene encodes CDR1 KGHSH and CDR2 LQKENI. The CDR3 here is CASSPATGTYNEQFF. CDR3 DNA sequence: TGTGCCAGCTCACCTGCAACGGGAACCTACAATGAGCAGTTCTTC. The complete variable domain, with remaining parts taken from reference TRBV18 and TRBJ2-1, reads NAGVMQNPRHLVRRRGQEARLRCSPMKGHSHVYWYRQLPEEGLKFMVYLQKENIIDESGMPKERFSAEFPKEGPSILRIQQVVRGDSAAYFCASSPATGTYNEQFFGPGTRLTVL.

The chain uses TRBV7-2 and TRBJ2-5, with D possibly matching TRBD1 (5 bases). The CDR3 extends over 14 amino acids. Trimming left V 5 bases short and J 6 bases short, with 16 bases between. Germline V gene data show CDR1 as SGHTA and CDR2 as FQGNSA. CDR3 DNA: TGTGCCAGCAGCGCCCGCTTTGGGGCCCAGACCCAGTACTTC. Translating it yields CASSARFGAQTQYF. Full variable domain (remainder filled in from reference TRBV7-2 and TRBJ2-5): GAGVSQSPSNKVTEKGKDVELRCDPISGHTALYWYRQSLGQGLEFLIYFQGNSAPDKSGLPSDRFSAERTGGSVSTLTIQRTQQEDSAVYLCASSARFGAQTQYFGPGTRLLVL.

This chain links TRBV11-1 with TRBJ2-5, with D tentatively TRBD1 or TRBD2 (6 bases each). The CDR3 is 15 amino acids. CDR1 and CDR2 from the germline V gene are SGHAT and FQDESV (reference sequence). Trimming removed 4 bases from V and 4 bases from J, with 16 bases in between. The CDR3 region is CASSSRGGGRETQYF. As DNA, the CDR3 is TGTGCCAGCAGCTCCAGGGGAGGAGGTCGAGAGACCCAGTACTTC.

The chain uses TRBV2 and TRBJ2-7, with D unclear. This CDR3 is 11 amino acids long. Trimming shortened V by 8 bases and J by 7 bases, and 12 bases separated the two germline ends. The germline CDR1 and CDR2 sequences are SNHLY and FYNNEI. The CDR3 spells CASSGPPEQYF. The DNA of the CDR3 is TGTGCCAGCTCAGGCCCCCCGGAGCAGTACTTC.

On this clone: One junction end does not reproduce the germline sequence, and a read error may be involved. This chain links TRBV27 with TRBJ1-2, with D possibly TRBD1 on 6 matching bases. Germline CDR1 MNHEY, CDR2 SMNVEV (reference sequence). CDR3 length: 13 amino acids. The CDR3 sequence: CASSNDPIRDTRF. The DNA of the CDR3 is TGTGCCAGCAGTAATGACCCAATCCGGGACACCCGCTTC.

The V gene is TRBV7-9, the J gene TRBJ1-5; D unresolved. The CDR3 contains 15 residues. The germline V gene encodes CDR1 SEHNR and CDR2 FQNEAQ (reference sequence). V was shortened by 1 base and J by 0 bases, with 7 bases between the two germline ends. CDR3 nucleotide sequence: TGTGCCAGCAGCTTAGGGGCGGGTAGCAATCAGCCCCAGCATTTT. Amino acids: CASSLGAGSNQPQHF.

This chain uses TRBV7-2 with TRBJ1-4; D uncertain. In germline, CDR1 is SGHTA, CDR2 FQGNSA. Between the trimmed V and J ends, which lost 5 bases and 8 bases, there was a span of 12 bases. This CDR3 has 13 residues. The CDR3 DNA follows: TGTGCCAGCAGCCCTGACATCGCCGAAAAACTGTTTTTT. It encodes CASSPDIAEKLFF.

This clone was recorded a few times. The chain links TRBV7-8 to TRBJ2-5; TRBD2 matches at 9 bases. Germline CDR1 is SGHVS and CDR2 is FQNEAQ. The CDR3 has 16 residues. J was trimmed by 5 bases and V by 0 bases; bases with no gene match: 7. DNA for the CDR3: TGTGCCAGCAGCTTAGCGCCCAGCGGGGGGAAGGAGACCCAGTACTTC. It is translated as CASSLAPSGGKETQYF.

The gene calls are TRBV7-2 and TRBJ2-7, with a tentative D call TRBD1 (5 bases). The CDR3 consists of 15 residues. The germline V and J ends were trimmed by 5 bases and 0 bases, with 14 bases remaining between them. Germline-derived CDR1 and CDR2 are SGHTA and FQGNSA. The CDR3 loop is CASSKRGSHSYEQYF. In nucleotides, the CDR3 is TGTGCCAGCAGCAAAAGGGGTTCCCACTCCTACGAGCAGTACTTC.

This chain's CDR3 is CASSSGAGDNSPLHF. CDR3 nucleotides: TGCGCCAGCAGCTCTGGAGCAGGGGATAATTCACCCCTCCACTTT. The rearrangement links TRBV5-1 to TRBJ1-6; maybe TRBD1 (6 bases). The CDR3 sequence is 15 residues long. Germline V gene lookup returns CDR1 SGHRS and CDR2 YFSETQ. V gave up 3 bases and J gave up 5 bases, with 12 bases separating them.

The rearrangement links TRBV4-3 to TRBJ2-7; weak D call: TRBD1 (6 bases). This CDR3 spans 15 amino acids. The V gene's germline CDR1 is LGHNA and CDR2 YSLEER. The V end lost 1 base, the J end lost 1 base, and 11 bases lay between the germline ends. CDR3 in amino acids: CASSQAPTGSYEQYF. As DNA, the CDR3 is TGCGCCAGCAGCCAAGCCCCGACAGGTTCCTACGAGCAGTACTTC.

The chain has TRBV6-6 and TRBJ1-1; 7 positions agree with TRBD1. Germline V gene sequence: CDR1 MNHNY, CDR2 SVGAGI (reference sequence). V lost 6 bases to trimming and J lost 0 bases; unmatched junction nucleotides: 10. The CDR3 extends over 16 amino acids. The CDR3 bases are TGTGCCAGCAGACACAAAAGGACAGGACTGAACACTGAAGCTTTCTTT. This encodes CASRHKRTGLNTEAFF.

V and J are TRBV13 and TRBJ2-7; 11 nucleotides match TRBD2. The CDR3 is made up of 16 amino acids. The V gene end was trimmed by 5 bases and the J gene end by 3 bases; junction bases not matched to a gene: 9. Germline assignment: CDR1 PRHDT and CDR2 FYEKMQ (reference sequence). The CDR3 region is CASSPTPLAGGYEQYF. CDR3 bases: TGTGCCAGCAGCCCGACACCCCTAGCGGGGGGCTACGAGCAGTACTTC.